This entry is about one T cell receptor (beta chain). This sample was taken from a study of blood T cell repertoires in COVID-19. The overall study: The United States, Italy and Spain supplied acute and convalescent COVID-19 samples. T cells, B-cell-depleted T cells, or PBMCs supplied cDNA or gDNA.

Source study methods: Reference gene primer amplification gave nucleated cell count estimates. The table came from immunoSEQ multiplex PCR; TCRdb's copy has only in-frame clones and leaves some out. V and J calls and clone size are those listed in that table; D and trimming were worked out from the DNA. The table has 200,000 to 250,000 clones, approximately 90% seen once. Germline assignment: CDR1 SGHAT and CDR2 FQNNGV. Germline trimming cut 4 bases from V and 5 bases from J; bases unmatched to any gene: 5. The CDR3 is made up of 14 amino acids. Recruited during active infection, patients (from Seattle) were subsequently followed longitudinally.

Sequenced: peripheral blood. The TCR was taken from a man aged 25 to 40 with COVID-19, enrolled during active disease. The chain couples TRBV11-2 to TRBJ1-1; TRBD1 matches 9 bases. CDR3 nucleotides: TGTGCCAGCAGCTCACAGGGGGCTGGGACTGAAGCTTTCTTT. Translated, it gives CASSSQGAGTEAFF. Supplemented by reference TRBV11-2 and TRBJ1-1, the full variable domain reads EAGVAQSPRYKIIEKRQSVAFWCNPISGHATLYWYQQILGQGPKLLIQFQNNGVVDDSQLPKDRFSAERLKGVDSTLKIQPAKLEDSAVYLCASSSQGAGTEAFFGQGTRLTVV.